This TCR beta chain was sequenced for a study of T cells in localized non-small cell lung cancer (dated by TCRdb to about 2020). Turning to the overall study: The study analyzed T cell repertoires of over 200 early-stage NSCLC patients, comparing tumors and uninvolved tumor-adjacent lungs. A mean age of around 66 years was recorded for the NSCLC patients, of whom more than 120 were male and some 100 were female. The cohort was made up of around 250 treatment-naive NSCLC patients whose localized lung tumors had been resected.

Via the germline V gene, CDR1 is SGHTA and CDR2 FQGTGA. Taken from cysteine to phenylalanine, the CDR3 has 15 residues. Of all the DNA, just the CDR3 is kept, 45 bases in frame from base 1. V and J are truncated by 6 bases and 8 bases respectively, leaving an intervening sequence of 20 bases. TCR beta CDR3 regions were sequenced from DNA using the immunoSEQ Assay. On the authors' methods: To compute T cell density, TCR beta template counts were normalized to usable DNA, which was estimated by amplifying housekeeping genes. Richness was estimated with the preseqR package, extrapolating to 400,000 templates for PBMC samples and 120,000 templates for tissue samples. Clonality was defined as one minus Pielou's evenness. Differential abundance testing on productive amino-acid clonotypes, with a minimum total count of 5 and an alpha of 0.1, was used to identify tissue-enriched TCRs. The Jaccard Index and the Morisita Overlap Index were used to measure how much the repertoires overlapped between compartments. GLIPH grouped TCR beta CDR3s together with public tetramer-defined viral CDR3s, and a viral motif had to include at least three viral sequences and also show V-gene enrichment. TCRdb mirrors the immuneACCESS table, restricted to in-frame sequences. Some clones are absent from its copies; in checked studies, under half trace to an unresolved V gene, and the reason for the others is unknown. V and J calls and clone size are as listed in that table; D and trimming were resolved from the DNA. In all, the sample holds under 15,000 clones, and over 75% of those were seen once. Together, the top ten hold roughly 23% of the sample.

Worth noting for this clone: Its cognate antigen has yet to be identified. Base qualities were left out, and no much larger clone turns up one base away.

At diagnosis, tumor, uninvolved tumor-adjacent lung and peripheral blood were collected and then preserved as a mix of FFPE and fresh-frozen material. For TCR repertoire profiling, blood samples were analyzed in the form of peripheral blood mononuclear cells. Summary of the overall study and its limitations: Higher blood T cell density associated with longer overall survival, while higher adjacent-lung clonality associated with shorter survival. Because multi-region tumor sequencing was not done, intratumor heterogeneity could not be ruled out. Uninvolved tumor-adjacent lung showed the highest T cell clonality, higher than tumor, which suggests more focused antigenic responses in the uninvolved tumor-adjacent lung. Since the design was exploratory, TCR variables were selected using unadjusted p-values with no false-discovery rate correction. A median of about 53 of the top 100 tumor clones were detected in paired uninvolved adjacent lung, and some 28 of these tumor clones were also found among the top 100 clones of the paired uninvolved adjacent lung.

The sample here was peripheral blood, taken before any cancer treatment. The chain uses TRBV7-3 and TRBJ2-1; the D gene is perhaps TRBD2, on 6 matching bases. The receptor comes from a male donor aged 60 or over with stage I lung adenocarcinoma. The DNA sequence follows: TGTGCCAGCAGTCCGACCGGACTGGGAGGCGATGAGCAGTTCTTC. Its protein reads: CASSPTGLGGDEQFF. The full variable domain, completed from the reference TRBV7-3 and TRBJ2-1 proteins outside the CDR3, reads GAGVSQTPSNKVTEKGKYVELRCDPISGHTALYWYRQSLGQGPEFLIYFQGTGAADDSGLPNDRFFAVRPEGSVSTLKIQRTERGDSAVYLCASSPTGLGGDEQFFGPGTRLTVL.